These 13 T cell receptor beta chains originate from one sample sequenced in a study of graft-versus-host responses after intestinal transplantation. CFSE-labeled responder cells (around 200,000) were plated with around 200,000 irradiated, violet-dye-labeled stimulator cells. The table came from immunoSEQ multiplex PCR; TCRdb's copy has only in-frame clones and leaves some out. The table records 20,000 to 25,000 clones, 40% to 50% of them present only once. The sequencing used alloreactive CD8+ T cells from a mixed lymphocyte reaction culture, collected before intestinal transplant. Subset here: CFSE-low proliferating T cells sorted from approximately 6-day pre-transplant mixed lymphocyte reaction (GvH or HvG direction). The receptors come from a human patient who received an intestinal transplant.

This clone has just a few counts. The gene calls are TRBV7-6 and TRBJ1-5; D not certain. The V end was cut by 0 bases, the J end by 3 bases, with 3 bases between. This CDR3 has 13 amino acids. Per the germline V gene, CDR1 is SGHVS and CDR2 is FNYEAQ. The CDR3 DNA is TGTGCCAGCAGCTTAGCCTCCAATCAGCCCCAGCATTTT. Its protein is CASSLASNQPQHF.

The rearrangement links TRBV2 to TRBJ2-3; 7 bases fit TRBD1. The V segment lost 4 bases and the J segment 3 bases; nucleotides outside the gene matches: 4. Germline assignment: CDR1 SNHLY and CDR2 FYNNEI. The CDR3 is 14 amino acids. As DNA, the CDR3 is TGTGCCAGCAGTGGACAGGGTACAACAGATACGCAGTATTTT. This translates into CASSGQGTTDTQYF.

This clone was counted between two and nine times. CDR3 sequence (DNA): TGCGCCAGCAGCGCCGGGACTAGCGGGAGCACAGATACGCAGTATTTT. Protein product: CASSAGTSGSTDTQYF. V is TRBV5-1 and J is TRBJ2-3; 12 bases fit TRBD2. CDR1 and CDR2 from the germline V gene are SGHRS and YFSETQ. The V and J ends lost 4 bases and 0 bases, in that order; junction bases with no gene match: 3. The CDR3 is 16 residues long.

The V and J genes are TRBV9 and TRBJ1-6, with TRBD1 as a possible D gene (5 bases). V dropped 6 bases and J dropped 7 bases, with 14 bases sitting between them. The CDR3 sequence is 14 residues long. The germline CDR1 and CDR2 sequences are SGDLS and YYNGEE. CDR3 nucleotide sequence: TGTGCCAGCAAGAGGGGTACCCAGAATTCACCCCTCCACTTT. This codes for CASKRGTQNSPLHF.

This rearrangement joins TRBV5-5 to TRBJ2-1; D is undetermined. The CDR3 is made up of 15 amino acids. The germline V and J ends were trimmed by 4 bases and 8 bases, with 19 bases remaining between them. The germline CDR1 and CDR2 sequences are SGHKS and YYEKEE (reference sequence). In DNA form, the CDR3 reads TGTGCCAGCAGCCCCGGTTCGATGGGCATGTATGAGCAGTTCTTC. This encodes CASSPGSMGMYEQFF.

The chain uses TRBV4-1 and TRBJ1-1; D not certain. Germline CDR1 and CDR2: MGHRA and YSYEKL. The ends were cut back, 0 bases at V and 5 bases at J, with 10 bases in the middle. The CDR3 loop spans 14 amino acids. CDR3 in amino acids: CASSQDTVWTEAFF. Written as DNA, the CDR3 is TGCGCCAGCAGCCAAGATACAGTTTGGACTGAAGCTTTCTTT.

By share, this clone counts as medium-sized. The rearrangement links TRBV10-3 to TRBJ2-7; perhaps TRBD1 as D (6 bases). The CDR3 covers 17 residues. The germline CDR1 and CDR2 sequences are ENHRY and SYGVKD. Trimming took 4 bases from V and 1 from J, leaving 20 bases between them. CDR3 DNA: TGTGCCATCAGTGGGTCAGGGGTTCGCCCACTATCCTACGAGCAGTACTTC. Amino acids: CAISGSGVRPLSYEQYF.

The chain joins TRBV6-6 to TRBJ1-2; D is perhaps TRBD1 (6 bases). V lost 0 bases to trimming and J lost 2 bases, with 7 bases between them. The germline V gene encodes CDR1 MNHNY and CDR2 SVGAGI (reference sequence). The CDR3 runs to 14 residues. The CDR3 DNA is TGTGCCAGCAGTTACTCCGGGACAAACTATGGCTACACCTTC. This sequence encodes CASSYSGTNYGYTF.

The chain employs TRBV7-3 and TRBJ2-7, with 7 positions matching TRBD2. Germline CDR1 SGHTA, CDR2 FQGTGA. Trimming cost V 4 bases and J 6 bases; bases outside gene matches: 12. This CDR3 spans 15 amino acids. The CDR3 nucleotides read TGTGCCAGCAGCTCCAGGTCCACAGTAGCGGGCGAGCAGTACTTC. It yields the protein CASSSRSTVAGEQYF.

This rearrangement joins TRBV5-6 to TRBJ2-3, with 10 nucleotides matching TRBD2. The V and J ends lost 4 bases and 0 bases, in that order; junction bases with no gene match: 8. CDR1 and CDR2 from the germline V gene are SGHDT and YYEEEE. The length of the CDR3 is 17 residues. CDR3 protein: CASSPGPTSGSTDTQYF. The CDR3 bases are TGTGCCAGCAGCCCTGGACCGACTAGCGGGAGCACAGATACGCAGTATTTT.

J is TRBJ1-3 and V is TRBV29-1, with D hard to call. V lost 3 bases, J lost 0 bases, and 6 bases lay in between. The CDR3 sequence is 13 residues long. From germline, CDR1 is SQVTM and CDR2 ANQGSEA. Here the CDR3 DNA reads TGCAGCGTTGAGCGGATCTCTGGAAACACCATATATTTT. This sequence encodes CSVERISGNTIYF. The complete variable domain, with remaining parts taken from reference TRBV29-1 and TRBJ1-3, reads SAVISQKPSRDICQRGTSLTIQCQVDSQVTMMFWYRQQPGQSLTLIATANQGSEATYESGFVIDKFPISRPNLTFSTLTVSNMSPEDSSIYLCSVERISGNTIYFGEGSWLTVV.

The V and J genes are TRBV6-5 and TRBJ2-7; D perhaps matches TRBD2 (6 bases). This CDR3 comprises 14 residues. V was pared by 4 bases and J by 3 bases, with 13 bases between. Germline CDR1 reads MNHEY; CDR2 reads SVGAGI. The CDR3 loop reads CASSLRGGFYEQYF. The CDR3 region has the DNA TGTGCCAGCAGTTTAAGGGGAGGATTCTACGAGCAGTACTTC.

V gene TRBV14 combines with J gene TRBJ1-1; D perhaps matches TRBD1 (6 bases). Per germline, CDR1 SGHDN and CDR2 FVKESK. V was shortened by 2 bases and J by 10 bases, with 17 bases between the two germline ends. The CDR3 runs 14 residues. CDR3 DNA: TGTGCCAGCAGCCAAAGTTCGGGGGCCTTCGGAGCTTTCTTT. This codes for CASSQSSGAFGAFF.